This T cell receptor beta chain was captured by sequencing in a study of T-cell reconstitution after alpha-beta-depleted transplantation in children. This CDR3 spans 14 amino acids. V was pared by 5 bases and J by 2 bases, with 5 bases of the junction left unmatched. Germline V gene data show CDR1 as DFQATT and CDR2 as SNEGSKA (reference sequence). Of note for this clonotype: Antigen unknown.

Findings of the study overall: Surviving recipient cells, namely T cells and thymic progenitors, were the source of high day-60 TCRbeta diversity in some patients. There were reportedly several hundred expanded graft clones from which alpha-beta T cells came about two months after transplant. The authors attributed T-cell counts and diversity one year after transplant mostly to newly produced T cells.

TCRbeta library construction was performed incorporating unique molecular identifiers. MiXCR, run by TCRdb on the PCR reads, gives a single entry per CDR3 protein. The sample includes 130,000 to 150,000 distinct CDR3 sequences, more than 8% of them seen just once. The TCR was taken from a female patient between 2 and 15 years old who had a stem cell transplant for congenital amegakaryocytic thrombocytopenia, so the T cells may come from the graft donor. The starting material was PBMCs, mostly from graft donor cells, obtained 180 days after TCRalphabeta/CD19-depleted stem cell transplant. This chain uses TRBV20-1 with TRBJ2-3; TRBD2 aligns across 9 bases. The CDR3 region is CSAVIAGATDTQYF. Written as DNA, the CDR3 is TGCAGTGCTGTGATAGCGGGGGCCACAGATACGCAGTATTTT.